This TCR beta chain comes out of a study of CXCR3-negative and CXCR3-positive naive CD8 T cells. As for the study in general: The total count of TRB reads reached around 130 million, and each library contributed about 1.5 +/- 0.3 million.

Via 5' RACE with UMI labels, TRB cDNA libraries were prepared. TCRdb derives one entry per CDR3 protein from the 5' RACE reads, leaving out DNA. The data show more than 80,000 distinct CDR3 sequences, and the top ten clones hold 0.7% to 1%. The germline V gene encodes CDR1 SQVTM and CDR2 ANQGSEA. The CDR3 extends over 13 amino acids. General study points: Researchers report that CXCR3-positive naive cells carry more hydrophobic TRB CDR3s than CXCR3-negative naive cells. Naive cells, whether CXCR3-negative or CXCR3-positive, had similar TRBV-TRBJ usage, while memory cells differed.

Points on this clonotype: Its antigen is unidentified.

Naive CD8+ T cells displayed a CD45RO-CCR7+CD27+CD95- phenotype. Source material: naive CXCR3+ CD8+ T cells from blood. This sample's subset: CD45RO-CCR7+CD27+CD95- naive CD8+ T cells expressing CXCR3 (TNR3+). The genes are TRBV29-1 and TRBJ1-2; without DNA, the TCRdb call of TRBD1 cannot be checked. The receptor's source is a human donor in good health. Some clones in this sample may be carry-over from other donors' samples. CDR3 amino acids: CSVLQGSNYGYTF.